This T cell receptor (beta chain) derives from a study of T-cell reconstitution after alpha-beta-depleted transplantation in children (TCRdb year 2016). Regarding the study in general: T-cell immune reconstitution after TCRalphabeta/CD19-depleted allogeneic hematopoietic cell transplantation in children was quantitatively tracked in the study by means of TCR repertoire profiling.

What the research found in general, with its limitations: The apparently early recovery of alphabetaT-cell counts about two months after transplant reportedly depended on only several hundred rapidly expanded clones that came from non-depleted graft cells. Hyperexpanded clone frequencies declined over subsequent months; after one year, T-cell counts and TCRbeta diversity were mostly attributed to newly produced T cells. In some patients, the high TCRbeta diversity seen at day 60 was put down to recipient T cells and intrathymic progenitors that had survived conditioning.

The treatment or condition label for this specimen denotes: allogeneic hematopoietic cell transplantation with graft depleted of TCRalphabeta T cells and CD19 B cells. TCRalphabeta/CD19-depleted allogeneic hematopoietic cell grafts were given to the transplant recipients, all of whom were children. The germline V gene encodes CDR1 GTSNPN and CDR2 SVGIG (reference sequence). The germline V end is reduced by 2 bases and the J end by 6 bases; junction bases left unmatched: 7. The CDR3 measures 14 amino acids from cysteine to phenylalanine. The only DNA kept is the CDR3, 42 bases in frame from the first base. This clonotype was counted between two and nine times. This clone's antigen is unknown. No clone much larger than this one lies a single base away; base qualities are absent. The method behind the library was PCR. Sequenced on an Illumina HiSeq 2500. Molecular barcoding was employed in the preparation of TCR libraries, with unique molecular identifiers being used to normalize TCRbeta repertoire quantification. TCRdb reanalyzed the raw reads on its own, using fastp at Q25 for trimming and MiXCR for clone calling, and kept in-frame beta chains. Rows matching on CDR3 protein sequence are summarized as one entry with the most common DNA and genes. The sample table lists tens of thousands of distinct CDR3 sequences, around 15% of them with a count of one. 15% to 20% of the sample belongs to the ten largest clones.

This receptor was taken from a male patient between 2 and 10 years old who had a stem cell transplant for acute lymphoblastic leukemia, so the T cells may come from the graft donor. The V and J segments used are TRBV30 and TRBJ1-5, with 7 bases in between that match TRBD1. Material: PBMCs, mostly from graft donor cells, obtained 180 days after TCRalphabeta/CD19-depleted stem cell transplant. The DNA is as follows: TGTGCCTGGAGTCGCACAGGGGCTGGTCAGCCCCAGCATTTT. This sequence encodes CAWSRTGAGQPQHF.